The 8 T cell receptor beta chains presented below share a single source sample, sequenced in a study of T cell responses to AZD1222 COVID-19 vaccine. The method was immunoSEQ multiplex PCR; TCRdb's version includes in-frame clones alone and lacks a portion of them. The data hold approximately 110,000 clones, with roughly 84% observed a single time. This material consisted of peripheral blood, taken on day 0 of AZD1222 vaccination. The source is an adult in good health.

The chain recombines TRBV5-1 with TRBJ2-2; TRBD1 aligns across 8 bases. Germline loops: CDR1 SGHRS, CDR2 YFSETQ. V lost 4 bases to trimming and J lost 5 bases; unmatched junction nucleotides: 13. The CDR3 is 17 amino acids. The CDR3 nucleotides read TGCGCCAGCAGCACTTTACCCGGACAGGGTTATACCGGGGAGCTGTTTTTT. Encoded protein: CASSTLPGQGYTGELFF.

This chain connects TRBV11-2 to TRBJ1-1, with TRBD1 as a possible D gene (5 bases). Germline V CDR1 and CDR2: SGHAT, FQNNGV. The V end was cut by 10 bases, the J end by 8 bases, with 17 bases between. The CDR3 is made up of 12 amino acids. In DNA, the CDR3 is TGTGCCACCCAGGGTTTTGTGGGGGAAGCTTTCTTT. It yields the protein CATQGFVGEAFF.

The CDR3 DNA reads as TGTGCCAGCTCACCGAACTCTGGCCTGGGACAGCCAAACTATGGCTACACCTTC. It codes for CASSPNSGLGQPNYGYTF. The rearrangement uses TRBV18 and TRBJ1-2, with TRBD1 identical over 7 bases. Germline loops: CDR1 KGHSH, CDR2 LQKENI. The CDR3 totals 18 residues. V was clipped by 3 bases and J by 2 bases; unmatched bases: 15.

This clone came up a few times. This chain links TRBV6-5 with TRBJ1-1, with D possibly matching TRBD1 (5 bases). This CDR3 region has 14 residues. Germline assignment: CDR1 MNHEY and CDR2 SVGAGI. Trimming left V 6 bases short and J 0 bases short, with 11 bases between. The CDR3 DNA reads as TGTGCCAGCAGATGGGGGACGGTGAACACTGAAGCTTTCTTT. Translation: CASRWGTVNTEAFF.

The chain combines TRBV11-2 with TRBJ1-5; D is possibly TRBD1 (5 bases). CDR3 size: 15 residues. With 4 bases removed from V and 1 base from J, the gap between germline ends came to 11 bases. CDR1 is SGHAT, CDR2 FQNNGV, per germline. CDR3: CASSSVQGSNQPQHF. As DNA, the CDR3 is TGTGCCAGCAGCTCAGTTCAGGGAAGCAATCAGCCCCAGCATTTT.

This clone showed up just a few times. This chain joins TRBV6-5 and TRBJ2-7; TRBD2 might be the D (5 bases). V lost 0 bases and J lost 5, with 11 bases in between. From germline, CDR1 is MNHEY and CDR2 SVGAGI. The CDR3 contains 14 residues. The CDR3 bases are TGTGCCAGCAGTTACTCGACCGGGAACCACGAGCAGTACTTC. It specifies CASSYSTGNHEQYF.

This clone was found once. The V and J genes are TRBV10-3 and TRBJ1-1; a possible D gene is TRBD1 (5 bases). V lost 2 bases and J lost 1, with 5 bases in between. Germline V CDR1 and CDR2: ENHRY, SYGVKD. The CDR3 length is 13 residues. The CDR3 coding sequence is TGTGCCATCAGTGAGAGGGGGAACACTGAAGCTTTCTTT. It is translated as CAISERGNTEAFF.

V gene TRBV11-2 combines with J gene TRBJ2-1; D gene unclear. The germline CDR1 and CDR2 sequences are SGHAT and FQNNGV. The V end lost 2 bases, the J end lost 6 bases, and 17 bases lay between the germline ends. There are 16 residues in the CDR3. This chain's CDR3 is CASSLRALGSANEQFF. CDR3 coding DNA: TGTGCCAGCAGCTTAAGGGCTCTGGGCTCCGCCAATGAGCAGTTCTTC.